This T cell receptor (beta chain) was observed in a study of T cell responses to AZD1222 COVID-19 vaccine (dated by TCRdb to about 2021). Background on the whole study: Because spike-specific TCR depth and breadth did not differ between the two schedules, AZD1222 recipients who got a second dose at roughly 4 weeks were pooled with those who got a second dose at roughly 12 weeks. Trial participants were enrolled into age subgroups of 18-55, 56-69 and 70-plus years, which contained approximately 150, 28 and 58 TCR-sequenced participants, respectively. TCR sequencing was performed for approximately 240 trial participants, of whom around 210 were given two doses of AZD1222 and some 26 were given two doses of MenACWY control vaccine. Overall results and qualifications from the work: Spike-specific TCR breadth and depth rose significantly after two AZD1222 doses compared with day 0 and with MenACWY recipients. Most participants were white British and females outnumbered males, and the authors suggested that clonal diversity may have been underestimated. Nearly half of unique spike-specific TCRs reportedly recognized epitopes outside regions mutated in the B.1.351 and B.1.1.7 variants. The 56-69-year group was small, and its depth increase did not reach significance, likely because of low power. Conclusions about previously exposed vaccinees are limited, since just five to seven AZD1222 recipients were seropositive for SARS-CoV-2 at baseline. The whole spike protein was spanned by vaccine-associated CD4 TCRs, and dominant responses were seen in regions 160-218 and 743-854. Because no day 14 peak-response samples were available, repertoires were characterized only after the peak T cell response.

CDR1 is given as GTSNPN and CDR2 as SVGIG, both from the germline V gene (reference sequence). From cysteine to phenylalanine, the CDR3 is 14 amino acids long. Only the CDR3 region is kept as DNA, spanning 42 bases read in frame from base 1. Trimming leaves V shorter by 0 bases and J shorter by 5 bases, with the junction holding 4 bases beyond the gene matches. The CDR3 regions of human TCRbeta chains were analyzed by immunosequencing. On the authors' methods: TCRs in the repertoires were matched against a reference library of SARS-CoV-2-specific TCRs that had been generated with the MIRA antigen-specificity platform. Breadth was defined as the fraction of unique TCRs that were SARS-CoV-2-associated, and depth was defined as the fraction of total T cells that were SARS-CoV-2-associated. Each spike-specific TCR was assigned to its reactive spike region and to a CD4 or CD8 class using the MIRA data. Log10-transformed breadth and depth values were compared by one-way ANOVA with Sidak's multiple comparisons tests. The immuneACCESS repertoire file appears here via TCRdb, limited to in-frame rearrangements. These files lack a portion of the clones; in checked studies, under half of the deficit traces to unresolved V genes, and the cause of the others is not known. D and trimming come from the DNA, and the V and J calls and clone size come from that table. In this sample the table shows 85,000 to 130,000 clones, about 93% of which occur a single time. The ten largest clones take up around 5% of the sample.

The sample's time point, from its label and the paper: baseline before first vaccination. Vaccinee samples were obtained from the UK trials COV001 and COV002, which included a single-blind randomized controlled phase 2/3 trial of AZD1222 (ChAdOx1 nCoV-19) in healthy adults. Trial participant PBMC samples were collected at day 0 and day 28 after the second dose for TCRbeta chain sequencing. This clone is a singleton in its sample. Which antigen it targets is not known. No base-level quality is on record; no much larger clone is a single base apart. The clonotype was recovered from an adult in good health. The sequences come from peripheral blood, collected on day 0 of AZD1222 vaccination. The chain employs TRBV30 and TRBJ1-5; the junction holds 7 bases that match TRBD1. At the DNA level, the sequence is TGTGCCTGGAGTGTAGGCCAGGGGGATCAGCCCCAGCATTTT. This gives the protein CAWSVGQGDQPQHF.